These 15 T cell receptor beta chains share one sample of origin, sequenced in a study of cytomegalovirus exposure and HLA in healthy donors. PCR employed 60 Vbeta and 13 Jbeta primers. The protocol was immunoSEQ multiplex PCR, while the TCRdb copy is restricted to in-frame clones and leaves out a portion. The ten top clones account for approximately 6.8%, within a sample of roughly 110,000 clones. Specimen: PBMCs. Source of these receptors: a man aged 35-49 years in good health and CMV-seropositive.

The gene calls are TRBV11-2 and TRBJ2-1; a weak D match, TRBD2 (6 bases). Per germline, CDR1 SGHAT and CDR2 FQNNGV. This CDR3 is built from 13 residues. Trimming removed 6 bases at V and 7 bases at J, with 13 bases between. The CDR3 DNA reads TGTGCCAGCAGGACCCGCGGGGTTAATGAGCAGTTCTTC. Its protein is CASRTRGVNEQFF.

The rearrangement joins TRBV9 to TRBJ2-2, with TRBD1 matching over 8 bases. CDR1 and CDR2 from the germline V gene are SGDLS and YYNGEE. This CDR3 spans 12 amino acids. Trimming at V came to 5 bases and at J to 6 bases, leaving 0 bases not matched to a gene. The CDR3 DNA reads TGTGCCAGCAGACAGGGGGCCGGGGAGCTGTTTTTT. Translating gives CASRQGAGELFF.

This rearrangement joins TRBV7-3 to TRBJ2-1, with a weak D call TRBD2 (5 bases). The CDR3 has 15 residues. Trimming stripped 2 bases from V and 2 bases from J, with 10 bases between. Looked up from germline, CDR1 is SGHTA and CDR2 is FQGTGA. In DNA, the CDR3 is TGTGCCAGCAGCTTACGACGGGAAACCTACAATGAGCAGTTCTTC. Amino acids: CASSLRRETYNEQFF.

CDR3 sequence: CASSLSGPGRGNTIYF. The CDR3 nucleotides are TGTGCCAGCAGTTTATCAGGACCGGGGAGGGGAAACACCATATATTTT. The V gene is TRBV27, the J gene TRBJ1-3; D ambiguous. Trimming removed 0 bases from V and 4 bases from J, with 13 bases in between. Germline loops: CDR1 MNHEY, CDR2 SMNVEV (reference sequence). The length of the CDR3 is 16 residues.

This chain links TRBV4-1 with TRBJ2-5; the D gene is possibly TRBD1 (5 bases). The end of the DNA is better explained by TRBJ2-7, so the J call may be wrong. CDR3 length: 15 residues. From germline, CDR1 is MGHRA and CDR2 YSYEKL. The CDR3 protein is CASSQGQGPQYEQYF. CDR3 nucleotides: TGCGCCAGCAGCCAAGGCCAGGGTCCCCAATACGAGCAGTACTTC.

The CDR3 DNA is TGTGCCAGCCAGAAGGGACAGAACTACGAGCAGTACTTC. Translation gives CASQKGQNYEQYF. The V and J genes are TRBV18 and TRBJ2-7; 7 nucleotides align to TRBD1. After removal of 8 bases from V and 3 bases from J, the junction contained 7 bases not matched to a gene. This CDR3 comprises 13 residues. The germline CDR1 and CDR2 sequences are KGHSH and LQKENI.

The V and J genes are TRBV5-5 and TRBJ2-2, with 11 nucleotides matching TRBD1. The CDR3 sequence is 17 residues long. Losses at the gene ends were 4 bases for V and 5 bases for J; bases not matched to a gene: 10. CDR1 is SGHKS, CDR2 YYEKEE, per germline (reference sequence). The CDR3 spells CASSKGQGASMTGELFF. The CDR3 DNA reads TGTGCCAGCAGCAAAGGACAGGGGGCGTCTATGACCGGGGAGCTGTTTTTT.

V gene TRBV7-3 combines with J gene TRBJ2-7; 7 bases line up with TRBD1. J gave up 3 bases and V 9 bases, and 8 bases lay outside the gene matches. Germline CDR1 SGHTA, CDR2 FQGTGA. CDR3 length equals 13 residues. The CDR3 DNA reads as TGTGCCAGTTCCCGGGACAGTAACTACGAGCAGTACTTC. Translation: CASSRDSNYEQYF.

The gene calls are TRBV30 and TRBJ1-1, with no clear D. In germline, CDR1 is GTSNPN, CDR2 SVGIG (reference sequence). Trimming took 3 bases from V and 1 from J, leaving 9 bases between them. The CDR3 covers 13 residues. The chain's CDR3 is CAWRVRQNTEAFF. CDR3 in DNA: TGTGCCTGGAGGGTCAGGCAGAACACTGAAGCTTTCTTT.

This chain connects TRBV7-9 to TRBJ2-5, with a tentative D call TRBD1 (5 bases). V lost 1 base and J lost 2, with 8 bases in between. The CDR3 sequence is 14 residues long. Per germline, CDR1 SEHNR and CDR2 FQNEAQ (reference sequence). Written as DNA, the CDR3 is TGTGCCAGCAGCTTAGGGACACGTCAAGAGACCCAGTACTTC. Translated: CASSLGTRQETQYF.

The CDR3, as DNA: TGCGCCAGCAGCAATGAGGGAGGAAATTACGAGCAGTACTTC. It encodes CASSNEGGNYEQYF. V and J are TRBV5-1 and TRBJ2-7; D is perhaps TRBD2 (6 bases). Germline lookup yields CDR1 SGHRS and CDR2 YFSETQ. The CDR3 length is 14 residues. Trimming shortened V by 4 bases and J by 4 bases, and 15 bases separated the two germline ends.

The J gene is TRBJ1-2, the V gene TRBV28; D remains unclear. Germline CDR1 is MDHEN and CDR2 is SYDVKM. The CDR3 sequence is 12 residues long. V was cut by 6 bases and J by 0 bases, with 5 bases left in between. The CDR3 region is CASSPSNYGYTF. The CDR3 nucleotides read TGTGCCAGCAGCCCTTCTAACTATGGCTACACCTTC.

The V call is TRBV5-4, the J call TRBJ2-7, with 9 positions matching TRBD1. The CDR3 has 15 amino acids. From germline, CDR1 is SGHNT and CDR2 YYREEE (reference sequence). V trimming: 4 bases; J trimming: 5 bases; junction bases outside the gene matches: 10. The DNA of the CDR3 is TGTGCCAGCAGCCCGATCGGGACAGGGTTCAACGAGCAGTACTTC. It specifies CASSPIGTGFNEQYF. The entire variable domain, with the rest obtained from reference TRBV5-4 and TRBJ2-7, is as follows: ETGVTQSPTHLIKTRGQQVTLRCSSQSGHNTVSWYQQALGQGPQFIFQYYREEENGRGNFPPRFSGLQFPNYSSELNVNALELDDSALYLCASSPIGTGFNEQYFGPGTRLTVT.

The chain carries TRBV7-8 and TRBJ2-2; TRBD1 matches 9 bases. The germline V gene has CDR1 SGHVS and CDR2 FQNEAQ. The CDR3 spans 19 residues. Trimming removed 2 bases from V and 4 bases from J; junction bases left unmatched: 14. The CDR3 DNA reads TGTGCCAGCAGCTTATTCATTCTCCCGGGACAGGGACTCACCGGGGAGCTGTTTTTT. Amino acid sequence: CASSLFILPGQGLTGELFF.

The J gene is TRBJ1-4, the V gene TRBV6-5; TRBD1 matches at 10 bases. There are 15 residues in the CDR3. CDR1 is MNHEY and CDR2 is SVGAGI in the germline V gene. V lost 6 bases, J lost 3 bases, and 4 bases stayed unmatched. The CDR3 loop is CASRSTGGSNEKLFF. In nucleotides, the CDR3 is TGTGCCAGCAGATCGACAGGGGGCTCTAATGAAAAACTGTTTTTT.